Detailed here is one T cell receptor (beta chain). This CDR3 spans 15 amino acids. V lost 9 bases and J lost 2; bases outside the gene matches: 12. Germline-derived CDR1 and CDR2 are MNHNS and SASEGT. This specimen belongs to a study of blood T cells in healthy people across ages. Through a sample-barcoded 5' primer and a J-beta primer mix, a second PCR was run for 7 to 11 cycles. Tagging of each cDNA molecule was performed by a template-switch adaptor with 12 random nucleotides. One entry per CDR3 protein, called by TCRdb with MiXCR from the 5' RACE reads. Here the sample spans about 780,000 distinct CDR3 sequences, around 50% being singletons.

The rearrangement uses TRBV6-1 and TRBJ2-7; 8 nucleotides line up with TRBD2. Sequencing input: blood. The receptor's source is a man of 80 years or more in good health. The CDR3 here is CASTGTTSATYEQYF. The DNA for the CDR3 is TGTGCCAGTACGGGGACGACTAGCGCCACCTACGAGCAGTACTTC.